The TCR beta chain under discussion was sequenced for a study of cytomegalovirus exposure and HLA in healthy donors. In the study overall: The platform used for the roughly 130 validation repertoires matched that of the 666 first-cohort repertoires, a later analysis reported. Study-level results: Cytomegalovirus-associated TCR beta chains were listed, numbering more than 150. Rare sequences made up most TCRs, while some public TCRs were found in many donors. It was confirmed in vitro that a few of the CMV-associated chains were specific for CMV antigens.

This CDR3 has 15 residues. V was pared by 7 bases and J by 0 bases, with 15 bases between. The germline CDR1 and CDR2 sequences are MDHEN and SYDVKM. Remarks on this clone: Its specificity is not known.

Repertoires were generated with immunoSEQ multiplex PCR, while TCRdb's copy carries only in-frame clones and drops some. The sample has 150,000 to 180,000 clones; around 83% are singletons. The chain recombines TRBV28 with TRBJ1-1; the D is unclear. What was sequenced was PBMCs. The TCR sequence derives from a human donor in good health. The CDR3 is CASTDLGTLNTEAFF. The CDR3 DNA follows: TGTGCCAGCACCGACCTAGGCACCTTGAACACTGAAGCTTTCTTT.